This T cell receptor (beta chain) came from a study of cytomegalovirus exposure and HLA in healthy donors. Study summary: Among about 190 million T cells, an earlier analysis found roughly 120 million unique TCR beta sequences.

This CDR3 comprises 14 residues. The ends were cut back, 6 bases at V and 5 bases at J, with 20 bases in the middle. Germline CDR1 and CDR2: SQVTM and ANQGSEA. Each of the donors was a healthy bone marrow donor. The PCR employed 60 Vbeta primers together with 13 Jbeta primers. The data were produced by immunoSEQ multiplex PCR, yet TCRdb's version contains in-frame clones alone and is incomplete. The sample has over 150,000 clones; roughly 81% are singletons. Material for sequencing was PBMCs. The chain is built from TRBV29-1 and TRBJ2-7; D is perhaps TRBD2 (8 bases). This clonotype originated in a woman aged 25 to 45 in good health and CMV-seropositive. The CDR3 reads CSVGQLSGIHEQYF. In nucleotides, the CDR3 is TGCAGCGTGGGACAGCTTAGCGGGATCCACGAGCAGTACTTC.